Listed below are T cell receptor beta chains from one sample, sequenced in a study of post-analysis software for immune sequencing data. MiXCR was run by TCRdb on the PCR reads, yielding one entry per CDR3 protein. The table has more than 500,000 distinct CDR3 sequences, approximately 34% seen once; the top ten hold roughly 6%. The sample taken for sequencing was blood. These receptors all come from a girl aged 2 to 17 with multiple sclerosis. The CDR3 runs from the conserved cysteine through the conserved F or W. D genes are given only for firm matches. Size tells how often a clone was seen (once, few, many) or the class of an expanded clone, and some rows leave it out.

clone_size: .; j_call: TRBJ2-3; d_call: .; v_call: TRBV5-1; cdr3_nt: TGCGCCAGCGCTGGGTCGGGAACAGATACGCAGTATTTT; cdr3_aa: CASAGSGTDTQYF
clone_size: few; j_call: TRBJ2-5; d_call: TRBD2; v_call: TRBV6-6; cdr3_nt: TGTGCCAGCAGTTCTAGCGGGGGGGGATACGAGACCCAGTACTTC; cdr3_aa: CASSSSGGGYETQYF
clone_size: .; j_call: TRBJ1-1; d_call: .; v_call: TRBV20-1; cdr3_nt: TGCAGTGCTAGTATGGTTTTCACTGAAGCTTTCTTT; cdr3_aa: CSASMVFTEAFF
clone_size: .; j_call: TRBJ2-3; d_call: TRBD2; v_call: TRBV20-1; cdr3_nt: TGCAGTGGGGGCGGGGGGGCAAGAAATTCAGATACGCAGTATTTT; cdr3_aa: CSGGGGARNSDTQYF
clone_size: .; j_call: TRBJ1-6; d_call: TRBD1; v_call: TRBV6-4; cdr3_nt: TGTGCCAGCAGTTCCGGGACAGGATATTCACCCCTCCACTTT; cdr3_aa: CASSSGTGYSPLHF
clone_size: few; j_call: TRBJ1-5; d_call: .; v_call: TRBV11-2; cdr3_nt: TGTGCCAGCAGCCCGACACATCTCAATCAGCCCCAGCATTTT; cdr3_aa: CASSPTHLNQPQHF
clone_size: .; j_call: TRBJ2-2; d_call: TRBD2; v_call: TRBV4-1; cdr3_nt: TGCGCCAGCAGCCAAGAGGGAGGACGTAGCGGGGGGGCGCAGACCGGGGAGCTGTTTTTT; cdr3_aa: CASSQEGGRSGGAQTGELFF
clone_size: .; j_call: TRBJ1-4; d_call: TRBD1; v_call: TRBV15; cdr3_nt: TGTGCCACCAGCAGAGAGGGACAGGGAACTAATGAAAAACTGTTTTTT; cdr3_aa: CATSREGQGTNEKLFF
clone_size: .; j_call: TRBJ2-5; d_call: TRBD2; v_call: TRBV20-1; cdr3_nt: TGCAGTGCTAGAGATCTAGCGGGGCCACAAGAGACCCAGTACTTC; cdr3_aa: CSARDLAGPQETQYF
clone_size: few; j_call: TRBJ2-1; d_call: TRBD2; v_call: TRBV7-2; cdr3_nt: TGTGCCAGCAGCTTACTTCGATTAGCGGTCGCGGGGGGCCCTGGTGAGCAGTTCTTC; cdr3_aa: CASSLLRLAVAGGPGEQFF
clone_size: many; j_call: TRBJ2-7; d_call: TRBD2; v_call: TRBV5-6; cdr3_nt: TGTGCCAGCAGCTCCGACCAAGCGGGGGACCCCTACGAGCAGTACTTC; cdr3_aa: CASSSDQAGDPYEQYF
clone_size: .; j_call: TRBJ2-2; d_call: TRBD1; v_call: TRBV10-3; cdr3_nt: TGTGCCATCAGTAAGGACAGGGGAAACACCGGGGAGCTGTTTTTT; cdr3_aa: CAISKDRGNTGELFF
clone_size: .; j_call: TRBJ1-2; d_call: .; v_call: TRBV29-1; cdr3_nt: TGCAGCGTGGCCGGACAGTCTGCTAACTATGGCTACACCTTC; cdr3_aa: CSVAGQSANYGYTF
clone_size: .; j_call: TRBJ2-3; d_call: TRBD2; v_call: TRBV7-8; cdr3_nt: TGTGCCAGCAGGTCTATGGGACTAGCGGCCCGCACAGATACGCAGTATTTT; cdr3_aa: CASRSMGLAARTDTQYF
clone_size: many; j_call: TRBJ2-1; d_call: TRBD2; v_call: TRBV20-1; cdr3_nt: TGCAGTGCTAGAGTAAAGCGGGGGGGCTACAATGAGCAGTTCTTC; cdr3_aa: CSARVKRGGYNEQFF
clone_size: .; j_call: TRBJ1-1; d_call: .; v_call: TRBV20-1; cdr3_nt: TGCAGTGCCCGACCGGGAAGAGGGTACACTGAAGCTTTCTTT; cdr3_aa: CSARPGRGYTEAFF
clone_size: .; j_call: TRBJ1-2; d_call: .; v_call: TRBV25-1; cdr3_nt: TGTGCCAGCAGTGACCCCCAGGCGGCCCTCGGATATGGCTACACCTTC; cdr3_aa: CASSDPQAALGYGYTF
clone_size: few; j_call: TRBJ1-1; d_call: .; v_call: TRBV5-1; cdr3_nt: TGTGCCAGCAGTCTCCGACAGAACACTGAAGCTTTCTTT; cdr3_aa: CASSLRQNTEAFF
clone_size: .; j_call: TRBJ2-5; d_call: .; v_call: TRBV7-2; cdr3_nt: TGTGCCAGCAGCTTCAGCGACGTCCGGGAGACCCAGTACTTC; cdr3_aa: CASSFSDVRETQYF
clone_size: .; j_call: TRBJ2-1; d_call: TRBD2; v_call: TRBV12-5; cdr3_nt: TGTGCTAGTGGGGTGGAAGGGACTACAAATGAGCAGTTCTTC; cdr3_aa: CASGVEGTTNEQFF
clone_size: .; j_call: TRBJ2-7; d_call: .; v_call: TRBV20-1; cdr3_nt: TGCAGTGCTGCTCTGACGGGGTACGAGCAGTACTTC; cdr3_aa: CSAALTGYEQYF
clone_size: few; j_call: TRBJ2-5; d_call: .; v_call: TRBV10-3; cdr3_nt: TGTGCCATCAGTCAGACGAACGAAGAGACCCAGTACTTC; cdr3_aa: CAISQTNEETQYF
clone_size: few; j_call: TRBJ1-2; d_call: TRBD1; v_call: TRBV27; cdr3_nt: TGTGCCAGCAGGGGGCTAACAGGGGGTGATGGCTACACCTTC; cdr3_aa: CASRGLTGGDGYTF
clone_size: few; j_call: TRBJ1-5; d_call: TRBD1; v_call: TRBV4-1; cdr3_nt: TGCGCCAGCAGCCGCGAGGACAGGGGGCTTCAGCCCCAGCATTTT; cdr3_aa: CASSREDRGLQPQHF
clone_size: .; j_call: TRBJ2-1; d_call: .; v_call: TRBV7-3; cdr3_nt: TGTGCCAGCAGCTTGGGGGGATACAAGCAGGGTGAGCAGTTCTTC; cdr3_aa: CASSLGGYKQGEQFF
clone_size: .; j_call: TRBJ1-2; d_call: TRBD1; v_call: TRBV12-3/TRBV12-4; cdr3_nt: TGTGCCAGCAGAGGGACAGGGGGTAACTATGGCTACACCTTC; cdr3_aa: CASRGTGGNYGYTF
clone_size: .; j_call: TRBJ1-4; d_call: .; v_call: TRBV5-1; cdr3_nt: TGCGCCATCAGCCGCCGGGACGGGGAAAAACTGTTTTTT; cdr3_aa: CAISRRDGEKLFF
clone_size: .; j_call: TRBJ1-2; d_call: .; v_call: TRBV12-3/TRBV12-4; cdr3_nt: TGTGCCAGCAGTTCACAGGGAGGCTATGGCTACACCTTC; cdr3_aa: CASSSQGGYGYTF
clone_size: .; j_call: TRBJ2-6; d_call: TRBD1; v_call: TRBV3-1; cdr3_nt: TGTGCCAGCAGTACCTCGCTGGGACAGACGAACTCTGGGGCCAACGCCCTGACTTTC; cdr3_aa: CASSTSLGQTNSGANALTF
clone_size: few; j_call: TRBJ2-7; d_call: .; v_call: TRBV7-9; cdr3_nt: TGTGCCAGCAGCACATACCCCAGGGGCCCCATCTCCTACGAGCAGTACTTC; cdr3_aa: CASSTYPRGPISYEQYF
clone_size: few; j_call: TRBJ2-3; d_call: TRBD1; v_call: TRBV11-3; cdr3_nt: TGTGCCAGCAGCCCCCGACAGGGTTACACAGATACGCAGTATTTT; cdr3_aa: CASSPRQGYTDTQYF
clone_size: .; j_call: TRBJ2-7; d_call: .; v_call: TRBV29-1; cdr3_nt: TGCAGCGTTGGCCAAGGAACCTACGAGCAGTACTTC; cdr3_aa: CSVGQGTYEQYF
clone_size: .; j_call: TRBJ2-1; d_call: .; v_call: TRBV12-3/TRBV12-4; cdr3_nt: TGTGCCAGCAGTAGGGGACGCCAGCGGTACAATGAGCAGTTCTTC; cdr3_aa: CASSRGRQRYNEQFF
clone_size: few; j_call: TRBJ2-1; d_call: .; v_call: TRBV5-1; cdr3_nt: TGCGCCAGCAGCTTGGAGGGTGTGCCGTTTGAGCAGTTCTTC; cdr3_aa: CASSLEGVPFEQFF
clone_size: few; j_call: TRBJ1-1; d_call: .; v_call: TRBV10-1; cdr3_nt: TGCGCCAGCAGTGAGTGGGGTGAGACTGAAGCTTTCTTT; cdr3_aa: CASSEWGETEAFF
clone_size: .; j_call: TRBJ2-3; d_call: TRBD2; v_call: TRBV12-3/TRBV12-4; cdr3_nt: TGTGCCAGCACCGAGGGACTATCAGATACGCAGTATTTT; cdr3_aa: CASTEGLSDTQYF
clone_size: .; j_call: TRBJ2-3; d_call: TRBD2; v_call: TRBV9; cdr3_nt: TGTGCCAGCAGCGTAGGAGTAGCGGGGGGGCCGACAGATACGCAGTATTTT; cdr3_aa: CASSVGVAGGPTDTQYF
clone_size: .; j_call: TRBJ1-2; d_call: TRBD1; v_call: TRBV7-2; cdr3_nt: TGTGCCAGCAGCTTAGTCTCCGGGACAGGATCCGGCGGCTACACCTTC; cdr3_aa: CASSLVSGTGSGGYTF
clone_size: once; j_call: TRBJ2-3; d_call: .; v_call: TRBV5-1; cdr3_nt: TGCGCCAGCAGCTTCTTCGGAGAAAACACAGATACGCAGTATTTT; cdr3_aa: CASSFFGENTDTQYF
clone_size: .; j_call: TRBJ1-2; d_call: .; v_call: TRBV6-6; cdr3_nt: TGTGCCAGCAGTTACTTGAGTACGAACTATGGCTACACCTTC; cdr3_aa: CASSYLSTNYGYTF
clone_size: .; j_call: TRBJ2-6; d_call: TRBD2; v_call: TRBV3-1; cdr3_nt: TGTGCCAGCAGCCCCAGTGGGAGGGGCTATGGGGCCAACGTCCTGACTTTC; cdr3_aa: CASSPSGRGYGANVLTF
clone_size: .; j_call: TRBJ2-6; d_call: .; v_call: TRBV20-1; cdr3_nt: TGCAGTGCTTCGTTAGCCCTAACTGGGGCCAACGTCCTGACTTTC; cdr3_aa: CSASLALTGANVLTF
clone_size: .; j_call: TRBJ1-4; d_call: TRBD1; v_call: TRBV5-1; cdr3_nt: TGCGCCAGCAGCTTCGGACAGGCAAATGAAAAACTGTTTTTT; cdr3_aa: CASSFGQANEKLFF
clone_size: few; j_call: TRBJ1-2; d_call: .; v_call: TRBV7-9; cdr3_nt: TGTGCCAGCAGCTCCACGGGACGCGAAACAACCGGCTACACCTTC; cdr3_aa: CASSSTGRETTGYTF
clone_size: few; j_call: TRBJ2-1; d_call: TRBD2; v_call: TRBV20-1; cdr3_nt: TGCAGTGCTAGTTGGTCGGGGGGGCCAAATGAGCAGTTCTTC; cdr3_aa: CSASWSGGPNEQFF
clone_size: .; j_call: TRBJ2-1; d_call: TRBD2; v_call: TRBV7-9; cdr3_nt: TGTGCCAGCAGCTCAGCGGCTAGCGGGGGTGTGATCTGGGGGGATGAGCAGTTCTTC; cdr3_aa: CASSSAASGGVIWGDEQFF
clone_size: few; j_call: TRBJ1-2; d_call: TRBD1; v_call: TRBV15; cdr3_nt: TGTGCCACCAGCAGAGATCGACAGGGGCCAAGGGATGGCTACACCTTC; cdr3_aa: CATSRDRQGPRDGYTF
clone_size: .; j_call: TRBJ2-3; d_call: TRBD2; v_call: TRBV11-2; cdr3_nt: TGTGCCAGCAGCTTAGCTAGCGGACTAGCAGGGGCCCACACAGATACGCAGTATTTT; cdr3_aa: CASSLASGLAGAHTDTQYF
clone_size: few; j_call: TRBJ1-6; d_call: .; v_call: TRBV20-1; cdr3_nt: TGCAGTGCTAGCGGCGGAACCAACTACTTTAATTCACCCCTCCACTTT; cdr3_aa: CSASGGTNYFNSPLHF
clone_size: .; j_call: TRBJ2-4; d_call: .; v_call: TRBV11-2; cdr3_nt: TGTGCCAGCAGCTTAGAGACGGCTTTGAACATTCAGTACTTC; cdr3_aa: CASSLETALNIQYF
clone_size: .; j_call: TRBJ2-5; d_call: .; v_call: TRBV3-1; cdr3_nt: TGTGCCAGCAGCCAGACACTAGCTCAAGAGACCCAGTACTTC; cdr3_aa: CASSQTLAQETQYF
clone_size: .; j_call: TRBJ1-2; d_call: TRBD1; v_call: TRBV12-3/TRBV12-4; cdr3_nt: TGTGCCAGCAGTCCCGGACAGGGGGCGCATGGCTACACCTTC; cdr3_aa: CASSPGQGAHGYTF
clone_size: .; j_call: TRBJ2-5; d_call: .; v_call: TRBV6-6; cdr3_nt: TGTGCCAGCAGTTACTCCGGGGGGCCGGGGGAGACCCAGTACTTC; cdr3_aa: CASSYSGGPGETQYF
clone_size: .; j_call: TRBJ2-3; d_call: .; v_call: TRBV27; cdr3_nt: TGTGCCAGCAGTCCTACAGCCTTGGGCGGGGATACGCAGTATTTT; cdr3_aa: CASSPTALGGDTQYF
clone_size: .; j_call: TRBJ2-7; d_call: TRBD1; v_call: TRBV7-8; cdr3_nt: TGTGCCAGCAGCATTTCGACAGGGTTCTTTGCAGAGCAGTACTTC; cdr3_aa: CASSISTGFFAEQYF
clone_size: few; j_call: TRBJ2-1; d_call: TRBD2; v_call: TRBV6-6; cdr3_nt: TGTGCCAGCAGTCTGGATCCTCTAGCGGGGGGGAGCAATGAGCAGTTCTTC; cdr3_aa: CASSLDPLAGGSNEQFF
clone_size: .; j_call: TRBJ2-3; d_call: .; v_call: TRBV7-9; cdr3_nt: TGTGCCAGCAGCCCTTCTAGGGTTCCCGATACGCAGTATTTT; cdr3_aa: CASSPSRVPDTQYF
clone_size: .; j_call: TRBJ1-2; d_call: .; v_call: TRBV6-5; cdr3_nt: TGTGCCAGCAGTTACGGGGCGCAGATAAACTATGGCTACACCTTC; cdr3_aa: CASSYGAQINYGYTF
clone_size: few; j_call: TRBJ2-3; d_call: TRBD2; v_call: TRBV5-1; cdr3_nt: TGCGCCAGCAGCTTGTCAGCTAGCGGGGGGGTCACAGATACGCAGTATTTT; cdr3_aa: CASSLSASGGVTDTQYF